Listed below are T cell receptor beta chains from one sample, sequenced in a study of cytomegalovirus exposure and HLA in healthy donors. The assay was immunoSEQ multiplex PCR, and TCRdb's table has in-frame clones only and misses some. This table holds approximately 160,000 clones, 70% to 75% found once. Sequences were obtained from PBMCs. These receptors all come from a man aged 18 to 29 in good health and CMV-seropositive. CDR3s include the opening cysteine and the closing phenylalanine or tryptophan. Each record gives: CDR3 length, V gene, clone size, CDR3 protein. The size field is filled for only some rows; it gives once, few, many or a size class.

16 | TRBV15 | - | CATSRAGGTGKNIQYF
13 | TRBV29-1 | - | CSARTMGGDTQYF
12 | TRBV7-9 | - | CSTRQGNTEAFF
11 | TRBV28 | - | CASSSRYGYTF
14 | TRBV5-1 | once | CASSFNDGRTEAFF
15 | TRBV15 | - | CATSRDETGGNTIYF
14 | TRBV29-1 | - | CSVDPVAPNYGYTF
14 | TRBV7-9 | - | CASSFEGAWYGYTF
15 | TRBV6-1 | few | CASLLGDRSYQPQHF
17 | TRBV30 | - | CAWRLPRASGRKNEQFF
16 | TRBV30 | - | CAWSVTNRGYGNTIYF
14 | TRBV5-4 | - | CASSPTVLGKKLFF
16 | TRBV6-6 | few | CASIHYWGQEGYGYTF
17 | TRBV9 | once | CASSVAVASGGMETQYF
12 | TRBV7-9 | - | CASTEGGGGYTF
14 | TRBV19 | - | CASSAGQMNTEAFF
13 | TRBV7-9 | few | CASSLAGGFGYTF
14 | TRBV30 | - | CAWSVGQGVETQYF
14 | TRBV13 | - | CASSLRQDYEKLFF
15 | TRBV6-1 | - | CASSGQAGAGNEQFF
13 | TRBV5-4 | - | CASSSTGAYGYTF
14 | TRBV30 | - | CAWSVLGRSETQYF
16 | TRBV19 | few | CASSLFGQGTNTEAFF
15 | TRBV5-1 | few | CASSQGLAGGETQYF
14 | TRBV7-2 | - | CASSLLIGQGPQHF
15 | TRBV7-7 | - | CASSLAGGSTGELFF
16 | TRBV5-4 | - | CASSAGLAGVQETQYF
14 | TRBV7-2 | - | CASSSHGSYNEQFF
15 | TRBV28 | - | CASSPGTAEADTQYF